This T cell receptor beta chain was recorded in a study of cytomegalovirus exposure and HLA in healthy donors. Study-wide points: CMV serostatus alone was available as immune exposure information. Earlier findings revealed that most TCR beta V segments proved productive either about 87% or about 30% of the time.

Concerning this clone itself: Antigen specificity is unknown.

PCR amplification relied on 60 Vbeta primers (plus 13 Jbeta primers). Method: immunoSEQ multiplex PCR; TCRdb's copy keeps in-frame clones and lacks some. Among under 200,000 clones listed, around 80% were seen once. V lost 11 bases to trimming and J lost 8 bases, with 24 bases between them. This CDR3 has 15 residues. This chain connects TRBV23-1 to TRBJ2-2; possibly TRBD2 for D (5 bases). TRBV23-1 is an open reading frame whose function is uncertain. The receptor's source is a woman between 50 and 59 years old in good health and CMV-seropositive. The source material was PBMCs. CDR3 DNA: TGCGCCTGGAGGAAGGGCCCGCACGGCGGGGGGGAGCTGTTTTTT. This gives the protein CAWRKGPHGGGELFF.